Sequencing of this T cell receptor (beta chain) was carried out in a study of T cell changes during pregnancy in multiple sclerosis. Libraries were prepared by immunoSEQ multiplex PCR; TCRdb keeps only in-frame clonotypes and omits some of them. The top ten hold around 0.91% of the sample, which has more than 45,000 clones, almost 95% seen once. The trim removed 5 bases at V and 4 bases at J, leaving 5 bases unmatched. Per the germline V gene, CDR1 is MDHEN and CDR2 is SYDVKM. The CDR3 contains 15 residues. This chain links TRBV28 with TRBJ2-1, with 10 bases aligning to TRBD2. This material consisted of CD4+ T cells from peripheral blood mononuclear cells, taken in the second trimester of pregnancy. This clonotype originated in a female donor in good health, enrolled as a control in a pregnancy study. The CDR3 reads CASSASGSVYNEQFF. CDR3 DNA sequence: TGTGCCAGCAGTGCTAGCGGGAGCGTGTACAATGAGCAGTTCTTC.